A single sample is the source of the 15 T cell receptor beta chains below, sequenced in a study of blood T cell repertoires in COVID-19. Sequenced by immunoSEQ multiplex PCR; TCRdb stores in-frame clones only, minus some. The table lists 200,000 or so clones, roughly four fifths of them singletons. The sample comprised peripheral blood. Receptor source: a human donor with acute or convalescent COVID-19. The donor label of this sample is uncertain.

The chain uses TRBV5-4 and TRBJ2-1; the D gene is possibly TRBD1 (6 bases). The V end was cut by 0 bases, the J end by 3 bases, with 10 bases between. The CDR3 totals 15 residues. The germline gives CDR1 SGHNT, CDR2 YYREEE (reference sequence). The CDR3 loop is CASSLGGGNYNEQFF. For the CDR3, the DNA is TGTGCCAGCAGCTTGGGAGGGGGTAACTACAATGAGCAGTTCTTC.

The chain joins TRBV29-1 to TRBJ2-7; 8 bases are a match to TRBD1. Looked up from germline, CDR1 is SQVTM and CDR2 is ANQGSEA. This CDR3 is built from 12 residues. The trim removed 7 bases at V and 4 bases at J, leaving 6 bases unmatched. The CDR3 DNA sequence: TGCAGCGCAGGACAGGGTGGATACGAGCAGTACTTC. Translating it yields CSAGQGGYEQYF.

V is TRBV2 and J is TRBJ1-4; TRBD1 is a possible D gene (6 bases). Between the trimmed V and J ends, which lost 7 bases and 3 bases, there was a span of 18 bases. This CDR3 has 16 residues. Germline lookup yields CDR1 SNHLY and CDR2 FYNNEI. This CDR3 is CASTAATGIPNEKLFF. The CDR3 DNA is TGTGCCAGCACTGCCGCCACAGGGATTCCTAATGAAAAACTGTTTTTT.

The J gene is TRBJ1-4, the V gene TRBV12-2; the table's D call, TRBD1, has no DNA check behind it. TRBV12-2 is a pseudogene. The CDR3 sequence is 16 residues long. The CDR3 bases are TGTGCAAGTCTTGTCAGGTTTTGGCCTCATAATGAAAAACTGTTTTTT. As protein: CASLVRFWPHNEKLFF.

This CDR3 is CASSLGGVTQETQYF. CDR3 DNA: TGTGCCAGCAGCTTAGGGGGCGTTACTCAAGAGACCCAGTACTTC. This chain uses TRBV7-2 with TRBJ2-5, with a weak D call TRBD1 (5 bases). The CDR3 is 15 amino acids. V lost 1 base and J lost 2, with 11 bases in between. The germline V gene has CDR1 SGHTA and CDR2 FQGNSA. Using reference TRBV7-2 and TRBJ2-5 for the parts outside the CDR3, the full variable domain is GAGVSQSPSNKVTEKGKDVELRCDPISGHTALYWYRQSLGQGLEFLIYFQGNSAPDKSGLPSDRFSAERTGGSVSTLTIQRTQQEDSAVYLCASSLGGVTQETQYFGPGTRLLVL.

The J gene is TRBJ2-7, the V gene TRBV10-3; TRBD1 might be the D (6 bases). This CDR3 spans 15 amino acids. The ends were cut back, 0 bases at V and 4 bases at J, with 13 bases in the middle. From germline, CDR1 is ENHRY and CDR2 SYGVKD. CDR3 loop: CAISESVAGAYEQYF. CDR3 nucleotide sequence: TGTGCCATCAGTGAGTCCGTGGCAGGGGCTTACGAGCAGTACTTC.

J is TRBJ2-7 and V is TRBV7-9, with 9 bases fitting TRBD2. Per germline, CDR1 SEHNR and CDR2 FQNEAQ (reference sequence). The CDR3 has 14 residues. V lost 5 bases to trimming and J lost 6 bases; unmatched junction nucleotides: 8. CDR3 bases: TGTGCCAGCAGCCGCGGGACTAGCTATTTCGAGCAGTACTTC. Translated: CASSRGTSYFEQYF.

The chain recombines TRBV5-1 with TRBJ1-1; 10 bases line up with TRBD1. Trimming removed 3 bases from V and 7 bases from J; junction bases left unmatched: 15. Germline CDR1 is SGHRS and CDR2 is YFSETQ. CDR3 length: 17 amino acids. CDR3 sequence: CASSSTGGQGNYLEAFF. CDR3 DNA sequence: TGCGCCAGCAGCTCCACTGGGGGACAGGGGAATTATCTTGAAGCTTTCTTT.

Written as DNA, the CDR3 is TGTGCTAGTGGTTTGGCTCTCCGACAGGAGATTAGCACAGATACGCAGTATTTT. Encoded protein: CASGLALRQEISTDTQYF. V is TRBV12-5 and J is TRBJ2-3, with TRBD1 as a possible D gene (6 bases). Per the germline V gene, CDR1 is LGHNT and CDR2 is FRNRAP. This CDR3 contains 18 residues. Between the trimmed V and J ends, which lost 1 base and 0 bases, there was a span of 17 bases.

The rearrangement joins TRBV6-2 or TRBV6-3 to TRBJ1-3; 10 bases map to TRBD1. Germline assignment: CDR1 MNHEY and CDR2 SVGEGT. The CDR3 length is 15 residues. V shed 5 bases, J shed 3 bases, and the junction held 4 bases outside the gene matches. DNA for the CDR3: TGTGCCAGCAGTCGGGACAGGGGAGATGGAAACACCATATATTTT. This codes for CASSRDRGDGNTIYF.

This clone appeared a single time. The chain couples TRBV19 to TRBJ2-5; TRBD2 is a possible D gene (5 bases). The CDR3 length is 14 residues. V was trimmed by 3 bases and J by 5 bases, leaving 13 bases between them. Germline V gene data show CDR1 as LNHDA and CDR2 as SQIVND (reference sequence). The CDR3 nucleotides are TGTGCCAGTAGTATCGGTGGGAGTTGGGAGACCCAGTACTTC. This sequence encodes CASSIGGSWETQYF.

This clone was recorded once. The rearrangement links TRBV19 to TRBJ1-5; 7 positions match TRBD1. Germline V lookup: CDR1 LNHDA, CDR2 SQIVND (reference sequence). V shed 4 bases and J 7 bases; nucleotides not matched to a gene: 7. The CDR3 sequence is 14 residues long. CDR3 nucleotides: TGTGCCAGTAGTACTACAGGGGATAACCAGCCCCAGCATTTT. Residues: CASSTTGDNQPQHF.

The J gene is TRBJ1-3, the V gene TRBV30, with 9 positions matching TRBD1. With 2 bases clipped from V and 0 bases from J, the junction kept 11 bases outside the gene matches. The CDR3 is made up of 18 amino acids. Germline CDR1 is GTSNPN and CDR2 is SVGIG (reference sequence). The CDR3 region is CAWSFAGTGLISGNTIYF. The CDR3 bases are TGTGCCTGGAGTTTCGCCGGGACAGGGCTTATCTCTGGAAACACCATATATTTT.

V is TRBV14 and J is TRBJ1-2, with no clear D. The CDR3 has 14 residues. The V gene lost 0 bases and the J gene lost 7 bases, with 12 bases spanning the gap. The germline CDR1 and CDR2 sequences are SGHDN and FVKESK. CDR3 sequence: CASSQDTDTVGYTF. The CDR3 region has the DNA TGTGCCAGCAGCCAAGATACAGACACGGTTGGCTACACCTTC.

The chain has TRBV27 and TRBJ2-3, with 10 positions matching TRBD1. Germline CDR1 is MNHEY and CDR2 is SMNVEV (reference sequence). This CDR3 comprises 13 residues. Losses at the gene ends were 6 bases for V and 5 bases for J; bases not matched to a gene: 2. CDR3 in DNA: TGTGCCAGCAGGCGGACAGGGGGAGATACGCAGTATTTT. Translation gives CASRRTGGDTQYF.